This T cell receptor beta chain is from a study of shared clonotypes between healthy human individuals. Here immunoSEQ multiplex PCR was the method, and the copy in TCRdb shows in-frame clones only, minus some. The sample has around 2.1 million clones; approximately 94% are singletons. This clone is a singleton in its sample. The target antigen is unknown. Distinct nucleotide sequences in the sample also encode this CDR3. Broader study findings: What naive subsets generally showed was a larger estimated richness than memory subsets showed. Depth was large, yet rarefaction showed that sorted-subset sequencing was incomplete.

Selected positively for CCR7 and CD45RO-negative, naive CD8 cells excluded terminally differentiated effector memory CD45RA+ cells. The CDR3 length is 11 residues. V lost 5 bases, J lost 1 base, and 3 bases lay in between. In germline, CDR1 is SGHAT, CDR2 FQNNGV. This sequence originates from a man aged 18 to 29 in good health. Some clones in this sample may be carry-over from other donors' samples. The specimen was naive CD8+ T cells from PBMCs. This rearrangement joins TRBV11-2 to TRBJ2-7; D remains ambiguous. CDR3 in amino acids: CASSQSYEQYF. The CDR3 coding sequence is TGTGCCAGCAGCCAGTCCTACGAGCAGTACTTC.